Below are 20 T cell receptor beta chains sequenced from a single sample in a study of cytomegalovirus exposure and HLA in healthy donors. The data were produced by immunoSEQ multiplex PCR, yet TCRdb's version contains in-frame clones alone and is incomplete. The table lists under 95,000 clones, approximately 94% of them singletons. The sample taken for sequencing was PBMCs. The receptors stem from a young woman in good health and CMV-seropositive.

The CDR3 region is CASSPRQGGMVSGNEQFF. For the CDR3, the DNA is TGTGCCAGCAGCCCGCGACAGGGGGGTATGGTATCGGGCAATGAGCAGTTCTTC. This chain links TRBV7-6 with TRBJ2-1; 9 nucleotides line up with TRBD1. Trimming at V came to 5 bases and at J to 6 bases, leaving 17 bases not matched to a gene. The CDR3 extends over 18 amino acids. Germline CDR1 reads SGHVS; CDR2 reads FNYEAQ. Looking up the rest from reference TRBV7-6 and TRBJ2-1 gives the full variable domain: GAGVSQSPRYKVTKRGQDVALRCDPISGHVSLYWYRQALGQGPEFLTYFNYEAQQDKSGLPNDRFSAERPEGSISTLTIQRTEQRDSAMYRCASSPRQGGMVSGNEQFFGPGTRLTVL.

The gene calls are TRBV5-1 and TRBJ1-1; a weak D match, TRBD1 (5 bases). This CDR3 is built from 13 residues. Germline loops: CDR1 SGHRS, CDR2 YFSETQ. V lost 5 bases to trimming and J lost 1 base, with 9 bases between them. For the CDR3, the DNA is TGCGCCAGCAGAGGGGAGGCGAACACTGAAGCTTTCTTT. It encodes CASRGEANTEAFF.

The chain uses TRBV28 and TRBJ2-3, with a weak D call TRBD1 (6 bases). This CDR3 region has 13 residues. The V end was cut by 10 bases, the J end by 4 bases, with 15 bases between. Germline lookup yields CDR1 MDHEN and CDR2 SYDVKM. The CDR3 region has the DNA TGTGCCACCTCAGGGGTGCCCCCAGATACGCAGTATTTT. Translation: CATSGVPPDTQYF.

The V gene is TRBV9, the J gene TRBJ2-7; D is possibly TRBD2 (6 bases). Germline lookup yields CDR1 SGDLS and CDR2 YYNGEE. There are 13 residues in the CDR3. Trimming removed 0 bases at V and 5 bases at J, with 9 bases between. CDR3 in amino acids: CASSVDTGDEQYF. Written as DNA, the CDR3 is TGTGCCAGCAGCGTAGATACGGGGGACGAGCAGTACTTC.

The chain links TRBV7-2 to TRBJ1-1; a possible D gene is TRBD1 (6 bases). With 5 bases removed from V and 6 bases from J, the gap between germline ends came to 16 bases. Germline-derived CDR1 and CDR2 are SGHTA and FQGNSA. CDR3 length equals 14 residues. CDR3 in amino acids: CASSLAGVIPEAFF. The CDR3 coding sequence is TGTGCCAGCAGCCTTGCAGGGGTAATTCCTGAAGCTTTCTTT.

This rearrangement joins TRBV29-1 to TRBJ2-3; no reliable D call. CDR1 is SQVTM and CDR2 is ANQGSEA in the germline V gene. V was shortened by 7 bases and J by 1 base, with 3 bases between the two germline ends. This CDR3 has 10 amino acids. The CDR3 sequence is CSAGTDTQYF. In DNA form, the CDR3 reads TGCAGCGCCGGCACAGATACGCAGTATTTT.

The rearrangement joins TRBV28 to TRBJ2-5; 7 bases are shared with TRBD1. The trim removed 7 bases at V and 2 bases at J, leaving 7 bases unmatched. Germline V gene data show CDR1 as MDHEN and CDR2 as SYDVKM. This CDR3 has 14 residues. The CDR3 sequence is CASIQHRGQETQYF. CDR3 nucleotides: TGTGCCAGCATCCAGCACAGGGGTCAAGAGACCCAGTACTTC.

The V gene is TRBV2, the J gene TRBJ2-7; no clear D gene. CDR1 is SNHLY and CDR2 is FYNNEI in the germline V gene. This CDR3 has 14 amino acids. Trimming removed 3 bases from V and 2 bases from J, with 11 bases in between. CDR3 residues: CASSDGLGTYEQYF. The CDR3 bases are TGTGCCAGCAGTGACGGCCTAGGCACCTACGAGCAGTACTTC.

The chain uses TRBV7-8 and TRBJ1-6; perhaps TRBD1 as D (5 bases). CDR1 SGHVS and CDR2 FQNEAQ come from the germline V gene. V lost 5 bases to trimming and J lost 6 bases, with 8 bases between them. There are 13 residues in the CDR3. CDR3 loop: CASSLRVNSPLHF. The CDR3 nucleotides read TGTGCCAGCAGCCTCAGGGTTAATTCACCCCTCCACTTT.

This chain joins TRBV5-6 and TRBJ1-2, with 8 bases lining up with TRBD1. Losses at the gene ends were 4 bases for V and 6 bases for J; bases not matched to a gene: 5. The CDR3 extends over 13 amino acids. Germline CDR1 reads SGHDT; CDR2 reads YYEEEE. This chain's CDR3 is CASSPTGVDGYTF. CDR3 DNA sequence: TGTGCCAGCAGCCCGACAGGGGTCGATGGCTACACCTTC.

The V gene is TRBV5-1, the J gene TRBJ2-1; D is uncertain. The V end lost 4 bases, the J end lost 0 bases, and 11 bases lay between the germline ends. The CDR3 spans 15 residues. The V gene's germline CDR1 is SGHRS and CDR2 YFSETQ. CDR3 nucleotides: TGCGCCAGCAGCCCAGACACGAGCTCCTACAATGAGCAGTTCTTC. Amino acid sequence: CASSPDTSSYNEQFF.

The chain employs TRBV9 and TRBJ2-7; 12 bases line up with TRBD2. The ends lost 4 bases at V and 0 bases at J; junction bases unmatched: 2. CDR1 SGDLS and CDR2 YYNGEE come from the germline V gene. The CDR3 spans 15 residues. CDR3 sequence reads: CASSTSGRSSYEQYF. The CDR3 DNA is TGTGCCAGCAGCACTAGCGGGAGGAGCTCCTACGAGCAGTACTTC.

The V gene is TRBV5-4, the J gene TRBJ1-1, with D possibly being TRBD1 (6 bases). The CDR3 sequence is 17 residues long. The germline V gene encodes CDR1 SGHNT and CDR2 YYREEE (reference sequence). Between the trimmed V and J ends, which lost 0 bases and 0 bases, there was a span of 15 bases. This CDR3 is CASSLGPGQNMNTEAFF. The DNA of the CDR3 is TGTGCCAGCAGCTTGGGACCGGGACAAAACATGAACACTGAAGCTTTCTTT.

This chain links TRBV9 with TRBJ2-2, with 8 bases aligning to TRBD2. Germline CDR1 SGDLS, CDR2 YYNGEE. Germline trimming cut 2 bases from V and 4 bases from J; bases unmatched to any gene: 4. There are 15 residues in the CDR3. The chain's CDR3 is CASSVLAGRTGELFF. CDR3 in DNA: TGTGCCAGCAGCGTCCTAGCGGGCCGCACCGGGGAGCTGTTTTTT. The full variable domain, with the rest looked up from reference TRBV9 and TRBJ2-2, is DSGVTQTPKHLITATGQRVTLRCSPRSGDLSVYWYQQSLDQGLQFLIQYYNGEERAKGNILERFSAQQFPDLHSELNLSSLELGDSALYFCASSVLAGRTGELFFGEGSRLTVL.

CDR3 in amino acids: CASSQDLGGRTREKLFF. CDR3 in DNA: TGCGCCAGCAGCCAAGATCTAGGGGGCCGGACGCGGGAAAAACTGTTTTTT. The rearrangement joins TRBV4-3 to TRBJ1-4; 7 bases line up with TRBD1. V lost 0 bases, J lost 8 bases, and 12 bases stayed unmatched. From germline, CDR1 is LGHNA and CDR2 YSLEER. This CDR3 has 17 residues.

The V gene is TRBV6-1, the J gene TRBJ1-5, with D possibly matching TRBD1 (5 bases). The CDR3 length is 15 residues. Between the trimmed V and J ends, which lost 5 bases and 0 bases, there was a span of 11 bases. Germline CDR1 is MNHNS and CDR2 is SASEGT. CDR3 region: CASSRPGISNQPQHF. CDR3 coding DNA: TGTGCCAGCAGTCGTCCAGGGATTAGCAATCAGCCCCAGCATTTT.

The V and J genes are TRBV6-1 and TRBJ1-5; tentative D call: TRBD1 (6 bases). The length of the CDR3 is 14 residues. In germline, CDR1 is MNHNS, CDR2 SASEGT. The V end was cut by 4 bases, the J end by 2 bases, with 9 bases between. The CDR3: CASSGQVGNQPQHF. As DNA, the CDR3 is TGTGCCAGCAGTGGACAGGTGGGCAATCAGCCCCAGCATTTT.

The chain links TRBV7-3 to TRBJ2-7; TRBD2 might be the D (6 bases). CDR3 length: 13 amino acids. Trimming took 2 bases from V and 3 from J, leaving 8 bases between them. CDR1 is SGHTA, CDR2 FQGTGA, per germline. The CDR3 DNA reads as TGTGCCAGCAGCTTATCGCGGGACTACGAGCAGTACTTC. Encoded protein: CASSLSRDYEQYF.

CDR3 amino acids: CAWSVSGLGGSQYF. CDR3 bases: TGTGCCTGGAGTGTGAGCGGATTGGGAGGGAGCCAGTACTTC. The gene calls are TRBV30 and TRBJ2-5; 7 nucleotides align to TRBD2. V dropped 0 bases and J dropped 10; count of bases not matched to a gene: 11. CDR1 GTSNPN and CDR2 SVGIG come from the germline V gene (reference sequence). The CDR3 is 14 residues long.

The chain joins TRBV9 to TRBJ2-3; possibly TRBD1 for D (6 bases). V was trimmed by 2 bases and J by 6 bases, leaving 16 bases between them. In germline, CDR1 is SGDLS, CDR2 YYNGEE. CDR3 length: 15 residues. The CDR3 loop is CASSVYRAKGDTQYF. CDR3 bases: TGTGCCAGCAGCGTGTACAGGGCAAAGGGCGATACGCAGTATTTT.